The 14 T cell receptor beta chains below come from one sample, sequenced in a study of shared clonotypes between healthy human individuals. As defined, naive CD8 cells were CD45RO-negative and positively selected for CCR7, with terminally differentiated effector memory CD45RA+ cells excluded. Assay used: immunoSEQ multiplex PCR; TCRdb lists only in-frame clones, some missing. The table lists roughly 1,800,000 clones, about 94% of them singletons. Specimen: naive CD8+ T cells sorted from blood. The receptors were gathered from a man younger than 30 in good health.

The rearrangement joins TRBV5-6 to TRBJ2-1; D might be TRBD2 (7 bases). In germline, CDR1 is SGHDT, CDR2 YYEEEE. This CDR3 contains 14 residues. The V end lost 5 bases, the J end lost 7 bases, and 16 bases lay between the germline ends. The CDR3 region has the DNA TGTGCCAGCAGGACTGGGGGGGCGAATAATGAGCAGTTCTTC. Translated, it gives CASRTGGANNEQFF.

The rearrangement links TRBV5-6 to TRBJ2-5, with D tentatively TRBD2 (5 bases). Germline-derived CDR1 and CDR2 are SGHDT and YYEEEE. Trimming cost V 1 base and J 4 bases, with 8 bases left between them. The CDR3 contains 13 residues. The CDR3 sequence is CASSLSGIETQYF. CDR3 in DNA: TGTGCCAGCAGCTTGTCCGGGATAGAGACCCAGTACTTC.

In DNA, the CDR3 is TGTGCCAGCAGCTTATCGGGACTAGTATCGGGCTACAATGAGCAGTTCTTC. This sequence encodes CASSLSGLVSGYNEQFF. The genes are TRBV7-2 and TRBJ2-1; 8 bases line up with TRBD2. This CDR3 is 17 amino acids long. The V gene's germline CDR1 is SGHTA and CDR2 FQGNSA. V was pared by 2 bases and J by 3 bases, with 9 bases of the junction left unmatched.

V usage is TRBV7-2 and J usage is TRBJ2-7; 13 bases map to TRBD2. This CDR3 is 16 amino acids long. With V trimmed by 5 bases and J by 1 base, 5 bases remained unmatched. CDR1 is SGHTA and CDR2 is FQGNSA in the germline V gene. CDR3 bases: TGTGCCAGCAGCACGGGACTAGCGGGAACATCCTACGAGCAGTACTTC. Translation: CASSTGLAGTSYEQYF.

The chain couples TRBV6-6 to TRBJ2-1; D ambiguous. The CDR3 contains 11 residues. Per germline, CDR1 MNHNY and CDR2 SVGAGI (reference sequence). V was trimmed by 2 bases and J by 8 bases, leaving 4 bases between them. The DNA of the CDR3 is TGTGCCAGCAGTTACGACCATGAGCAGTTCTTC. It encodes CASSYDHEQFF.

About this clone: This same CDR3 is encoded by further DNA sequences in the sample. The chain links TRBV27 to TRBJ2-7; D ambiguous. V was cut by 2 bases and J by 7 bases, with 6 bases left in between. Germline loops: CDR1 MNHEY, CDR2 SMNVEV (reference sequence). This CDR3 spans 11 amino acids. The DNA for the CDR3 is TGTGCCAGCAGTTTAGGTGGGGAGCAGTACTTC. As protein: CASSLGGEQYF.

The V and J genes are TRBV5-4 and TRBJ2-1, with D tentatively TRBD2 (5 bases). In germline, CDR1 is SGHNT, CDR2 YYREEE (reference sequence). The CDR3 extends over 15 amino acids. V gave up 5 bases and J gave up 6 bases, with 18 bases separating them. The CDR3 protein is CASSPRGSLFNEQFF. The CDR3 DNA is TGTGCCAGCAGTCCCCGGGGTAGCCTGTTCAATGAGCAGTTCTTC.

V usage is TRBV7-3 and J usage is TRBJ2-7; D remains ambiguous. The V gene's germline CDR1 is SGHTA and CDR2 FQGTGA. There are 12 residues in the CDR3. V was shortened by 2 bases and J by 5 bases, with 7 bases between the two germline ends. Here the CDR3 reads CASSLPGHEQYF. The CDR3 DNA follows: TGTGCCAGCAGCTTACCCGGCCACGAGCAGTACTTC. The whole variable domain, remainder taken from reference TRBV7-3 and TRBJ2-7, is GAGVSQTPSNKVTEKGKYVELRCDPISGHTALYWYRQSLGQGPEFLIYFQGTGAADDSGLPNDRFFAVRPEGSVSTLKIQRTERGDSAVYLCASSLPGHEQYFGPGTRLTVT.

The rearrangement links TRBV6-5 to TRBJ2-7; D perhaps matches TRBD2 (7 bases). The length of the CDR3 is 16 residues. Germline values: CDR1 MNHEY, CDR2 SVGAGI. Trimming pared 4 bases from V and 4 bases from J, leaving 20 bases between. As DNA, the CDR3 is TGTGCCAGCAGTTCCACGGGGGCGGGAGTCCCTTACGAGCAGTACTTC. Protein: CASSSTGAGVPYEQYF.

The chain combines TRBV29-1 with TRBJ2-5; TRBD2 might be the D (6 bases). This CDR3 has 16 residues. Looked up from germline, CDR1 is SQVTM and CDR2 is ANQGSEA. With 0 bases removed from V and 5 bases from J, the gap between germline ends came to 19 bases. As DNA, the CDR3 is TGCAGCGTTGAAGATAGACGCGGAGGGCCTGGGGAGACCCAGTACTTC. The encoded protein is CSVEDRRGGPGETQYF.

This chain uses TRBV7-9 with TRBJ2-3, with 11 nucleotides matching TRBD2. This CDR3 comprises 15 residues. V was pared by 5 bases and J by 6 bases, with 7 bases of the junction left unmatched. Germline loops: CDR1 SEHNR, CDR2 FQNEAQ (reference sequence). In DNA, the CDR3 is TGTGCCAGCAGCAGAGGACTAGCGGGTCTGGATACGCAGTATTTT. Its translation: CASSRGLAGLDTQYF.

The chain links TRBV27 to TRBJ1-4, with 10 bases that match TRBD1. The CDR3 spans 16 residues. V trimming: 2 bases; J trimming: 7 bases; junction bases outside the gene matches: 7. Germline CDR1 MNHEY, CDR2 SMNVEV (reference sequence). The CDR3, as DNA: TGTGCCAGCAGTTTACAACCGGGACAGGGGTCTGAAAAACTGTTTTTT. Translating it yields CASSLQPGQGSEKLFF.

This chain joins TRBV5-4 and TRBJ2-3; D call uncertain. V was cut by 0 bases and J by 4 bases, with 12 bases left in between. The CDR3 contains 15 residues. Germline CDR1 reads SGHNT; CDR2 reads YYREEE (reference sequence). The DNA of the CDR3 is TGTGCCAGCAGCTTGGCCCCACGCGACGCAGATACGCAGTATTTT. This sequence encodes CASSLAPRDADTQYF.

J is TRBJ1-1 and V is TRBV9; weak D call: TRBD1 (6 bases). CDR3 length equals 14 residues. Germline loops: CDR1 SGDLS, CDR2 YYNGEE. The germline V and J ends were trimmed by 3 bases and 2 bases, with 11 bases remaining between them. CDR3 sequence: CASSADSFNTEAFF. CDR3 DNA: TGTGCCAGCAGCGCGGACAGCTTTAACACTGAAGCTTTCTTT.